This TCR beta chain appears in the sequencing data of a study of T cells in Graves' hyperthyroidism and ophthalmopathy. Amplification of TCR beta CDR3 regions was performed using RNA transcripts as template. Researchers ran a first-round RT-PCR on the TCR CDR3 using the HTBI primer set. TCRdb ran MiXCR on the multiplex PCR reads and lists one entry per CDR3 protein. The top ten hold just under 45% of the sample, which has around 200,000 distinct CDR3 sequences, around 18% seen once. Study results and caveats: In validation, the model predicted ophthalmopathy. These predictions came a median roughly six months before onset. Most thyroid-expanded clonotypes above 0.001 were also found in blood.

Stable Graves' hyperthyroidism meant no ophthalmopathy progression within 18 months. Those with hyperthyroidism were 18 to 65 years old, newly diagnosed, and ill for under 2 months. In its sample, this clonotype was seen a few times. Its antigen remains unidentified. This CDR3 comprises 15 residues. Germline values: CDR1 KGHDR, CDR2 SFDVKD. V shed 4 bases and J shed 4 bases, with 13 bases lying between them. The clonotype originates from a man aged 35-49 years with Graves' hyperthyroidism. The sequenced sample was blood. The chain recombines TRBV24-1 with TRBJ2-1, with a weak D call TRBD2 (6 bases). The chain's CDR3 is CATSESGTGYNEQFF. The CDR3 DNA reads as TGTGCCACCAGTGAATCCGGGACTGGTTACAATGAGCAGTTCTTC.